This entry lists 28 T cell receptor beta chains sequenced from one sample in a study of cytomegalovirus exposure and HLA in healthy donors. Primers: 60 Vbeta forward and 13 Jbeta reverse. The protocol was immunoSEQ multiplex PCR, while the TCRdb copy is restricted to in-frame clones and leaves out a portion. The table has more than 100,000 clones, about 75% seen once; the top ten hold roughly 30%. The sequencing input was PBMCs. These receptors all come from a man in his 60s in good health and CMV-seropositive.

CDR3 nucleotides: TGTGCCAGTAGCCCAGGGGGTAGGTACACTGAAGCTTTCTTT. It specifies CASSPGGRYTEAFF. This chain links TRBV19 with TRBJ1-1; 7 bases are shared with TRBD1. Germline V CDR1 and CDR2: LNHDA, SQIVND (reference sequence). The CDR3 contains 14 residues. V lost 6 bases to trimming and J lost 3 bases; unmatched junction nucleotides: 7. The full variable domain, in which reference TRBV19 and TRBJ1-1 provide the parts outside the CDR3, is DGGITQSPKYLFRKEGQNVTLSCEQNLNHDAMYWYRQDPGQGLRLIYYSQIVNDFQKGDIAEGYSVSREKKESFPLTVTSAQKNPTAFYLCASSPGGRYTEAFFGQGTRLTVV.

The chain carries TRBV11-1 and TRBJ1-2, with TRBD1 identical over 10 bases. Germline assignment: CDR1 SGHAT and CDR2 FQDESV (reference sequence). After removal of 4 bases from V and 4 bases from J, the junction contained 0 bases not matched to a gene. The CDR3 spans 13 residues. The CDR3 spells CASSWTGGYGYTF. CDR3 sequence (DNA): TGTGCCAGCAGCTGGACAGGGGGCTATGGCTACACCTTC.

The chain recombines TRBV29-1 with TRBJ1-4, with D possibly matching TRBD1 (6 bases). CDR1 and CDR2 (germline): SQVTM, ANQGSEA. The V and J ends lost 7 bases and 5 bases respectively, with 17 bases between them. The CDR3 totals 14 residues. CDR3 sequence (DNA): TGCAGCGGTGGTTCGGACAGCCTAAATGAAAAACTGTTTTTT. Translating it yields CSGGSDSLNEKLFF.

The V call is TRBV11-1, the J call TRBJ2-5; TRBD1 might be the D (5 bases). The length of the CDR3 is 16 residues. From germline, CDR1 is SGHAT and CDR2 FQDESV (reference sequence). V shed 3 bases and J shed 5 bases, with 19 bases lying between them. CDR3 amino acids: CASSFQGISPRETQYF. CDR3 nucleotides: TGTGCCAGCAGCTTCCAGGGCATTTCTCCCAGGGAGACCCAGTACTTC.

This chain joins TRBV30 and TRBJ2-7, with D possibly matching TRBD2 (5 bases). CDR1 is GTSNPN, CDR2 SVGIG, per germline (reference sequence). Trimming cost V 1 base and J 5 bases, with 15 bases left between them. CDR3 length equals 14 residues. CDR3 DNA: TGTGCCTGGAGTGCTCTAGCAGCGTTCGACGAGCAGTACTTC. The encoded protein is CAWSALAAFDEQYF.

This chain connects TRBV4-1 to TRBJ2-5, with 7 bases fitting TRBD2. Looked up from germline, CDR1 is MGHRA and CDR2 is YSYEKL. J lost 5 bases, V lost 3 bases, and 9 bases had no gene match. The CDR3 is 15 residues long. The DNA of the CDR3 is TGCGCCAGCAGCCAGTTCAGCGGGGAAAGGGAGACCCAGTACTTC. Its translation is CASSQFSGERETQYF.

V usage is TRBV14 and J usage is TRBJ2-1, with a possible D match to TRBD2 (6 bases). The CDR3 sequence is 13 residues long. V was shortened by 3 bases and J by 12 bases, with 15 bases between the two germline ends. Germline V lookup: CDR1 SGHDN, CDR2 FVKESK. CDR3 region: CASSQGEVRVQFF. In DNA form, the CDR3 reads TGTGCCAGCAGCCAGGGGGAGGTCCGAGTGCAGTTCTTC.

This clone was counted between two and nine times. V usage is TRBV6-6 and J usage is TRBJ1-2; 11 bases match TRBD1. The J segment lost 2 bases and the V segment lost 6 bases, leaving 8 bases of the junction unmatched. Germline CDR1 is MNHNY and CDR2 is SVGAGI (reference sequence). The CDR3 has 16 amino acids. The CDR3 sequence is CASRDRGRGGNYGYTF. CDR3 DNA sequence: TGTGCCAGCAGGGACAGGGGGCGCGGGGGGAACTATGGCTACACCTTC.

The V gene is TRBV6-1, the J gene TRBJ2-7, with a weak D call TRBD1 (6 bases). CDR3 length equals 15 residues. CDR1 and CDR2 from the germline V gene are MNHNS and SASEGT. V lost 10 bases to trimming and J lost 0 bases, with 19 bases between them. The CDR3 protein is CATSRWTDRSYEQYF. The DNA for the CDR3 is TGTGCCACCAGCAGGTGGACAGACCGCTCCTACGAGCAGTACTTC.

The V and J genes are TRBV6-5 and TRBJ1-1, with no clear D. This CDR3 is built from 15 residues. Trimming removed 2 bases at V and 4 bases at J, with 14 bases between. Germline CDR1 is MNHEY and CDR2 is SVGAGI. This CDR3 is CASSYQQITGTEAFF. CDR3 nucleotide sequence: TGTGCCAGCAGTTACCAGCAAATCACGGGCACTGAAGCTTTCTTT.

The gene calls are TRBV29-1 and TRBJ2-3; 7 bases match TRBD1. Germline V lookup: CDR1 SQVTM, CDR2 ANQGSEA. The CDR3 spans 14 residues. V gave up 7 bases and J gave up 3 bases; unmatched junction bases: 10. DNA for the CDR3: TGCAGCGCCTTAGGACAGGCTTTTACAGATACGCAGTATTTT. Translated, it gives CSALGQAFTDTQYF.

J is TRBJ1-6 and V is TRBV5-8, with 9 nucleotides matching TRBD1. Germline CDR1 and CDR2: SGHTS and YDEGEE. There are 16 residues in the CDR3. Trimming took 4 bases from V and 7 from J; bases not matched to a gene: 9. For the CDR3, the DNA is TGTGCCAGCAGCCACTGGACAGGGGTGAGGAATTCACCCCTCCACTTT. Its protein product is CASSHWTGVRNSPLHF. Based on the CDR3 plus reference TRBV5-8 and TRBJ1-6, the full variable domain is EAGVTQSPTHLIKTRGQQATLRCSPISGHTSVYWYQQALGLGLQFLLWYDEGEERNRGNFPPRFSGRQFPNYSSELNVNALELEDSALYLCASSHWTGVRNSPLHFGNGTRLTVT.

The V call is TRBV6-6, the J call TRBJ2-3; 8 bases agree with TRBD1. The junction had 8 bases not matched to a gene; V was cut back by 10 bases and J by 5 bases. The CDR3 is made up of 13 amino acids. The germline V gene has CDR1 MNHNY and CDR2 SVGAGI (reference sequence). The CDR3 nucleotides are TGTGCCACCAGGACAGGGTTTATAGATACGCAGTATTTT. Translated: CATRTGFIDTQYF.

The table lists this clone with a count of one. This chain uses TRBV10-2 with TRBJ1-5; D gene uncertain. The germline gives CDR1 WSHSY, CDR2 SAAADI. Trimming removed 3 bases from V and 0 bases from J, with 9 bases in between. CDR3 size: 15 residues. The DNA for the CDR3 is TGCGCCAGCAGTGACAGGCTTTATAGCAATCAGCCCCAGCATTTT. It yields the protein CASSDRLYSNQPQHF.

The chain combines TRBV9 with TRBJ2-5; the match to TRBD2 covers 10 bases. The CDR3 consists of 16 residues. CDR1 and CDR2 from the germline V gene are SGDLS and YYNGEE. The V gene end was trimmed by 1 base and the J gene end by 4 bases; junction bases not matched to a gene: 7. CDR3 nucleotides: TGTGCCAGCAGCGTAACCGGGCTAGCGGGAGTAGAGACCCAGTACTTC. Amino acids: CASSVTGLAGVETQYF.

This clone has just one count. The V call is TRBV25-1, the J call TRBJ1-1, with 8 nucleotides matching TRBD1. V lost 3 bases and J lost 2; bases outside the gene matches: 2. Germline CDR1 MGHDK, CDR2 SYGVNS. The CDR3 length is 14 residues. The CDR3 nucleotides read TGTGCCAGCAGTGACCAGGGGGCAAACACTGAAGCTTTCTTT. It codes for CASSDQGANTEAFF.

The gene calls are TRBV10-3 and TRBJ1-1, with TRBD1 matching over 8 bases. Germline loops: CDR1 ENHRY, CDR2 SYGVKD. V trimming: 6 bases; J trimming: 3 bases; junction bases outside the gene matches: 6. The CDR3 runs 14 residues. The CDR3 nucleotides are TGTGCCATCAGCAGGACAGGGATGGACACTGAAGCTTTCTTT. Its protein is CAISRTGMDTEAFF.

This clone was detected once. This CDR3 is CASSLPQGQSSGYTF. The CDR3 DNA reads TGCGCCAGCAGCTTACCCCAAGGACAGTCCTCTGGCTACACCTTC. The chain recombines TRBV5-1 with TRBJ1-2, with a tentative D call TRBD1 (6 bases). The V and J ends lost 2 bases and 7 bases respectively, with 18 bases between them. In germline, CDR1 is SGHRS, CDR2 YFSETQ. CDR3 length: 15 residues.

This clone was counted only a few times. The genes are TRBV5-1 and TRBJ2-1; 8 positions agree with TRBD1. In germline, CDR1 is SGHRS, CDR2 YFSETQ. The V and J ends lost 0 bases and 3 bases, in that order; junction bases with no gene match: 8. This CDR3 comprises 17 residues. In DNA form, the CDR3 reads TGCGCCAGCAGCTTGGGGCTCGGGACAGGACGCTACAATGAGCAGTTCTTC. Its translation: CASSLGLGTGRYNEQFF.

The V and J genes are TRBV7-9 and TRBJ1-2; 9 bases are a match to TRBD1. Losses at the gene ends were 5 bases for V and 4 bases for J; bases not matched to a gene: 8. Per germline, CDR1 SEHNR and CDR2 FQNEAQ (reference sequence). This CDR3 has 15 amino acids. CDR3 in DNA: TGTGCCAGCAGCCCTGGGACAGGGATGGGCTATGGCTACACCTTC. This translates into CASSPGTGMGYGYTF.

The V gene is TRBV18, the J gene TRBJ1-1, with no clear D. Trimming stripped 4 bases from V and 6 bases from J, with 21 bases between. CDR1 KGHSH and CDR2 LQKENI come from the germline V gene. The CDR3 totals 16 residues. The CDR3 loop reads CASSLAASVTGAEAFF. In DNA form, the CDR3 reads TGTGCCAGCTCACTTGCGGCGTCGGTCACCGGGGCTGAAGCTTTCTTT. Full variable domain (missing parts from reference TRBV18 and TRBJ1-1): NAGVMQNPRHLVRRRGQEARLRCSPMKGHSHVYWYRQLPEEGLKFMVYLQKENIIDESGMPKERFSAEFPKEGPSILRIQQVVRGDSAAYFCASSLAASVTGAEAFFGQGTRLTVV.

CDR3 nucleotide sequence: TGTGCCAGCAGCTTAGCGTGGTTAGCTAGCGGGAGTGGCCAAGAGACCCAGTACTTC. Translated, it gives CASSLAWLASGSGQETQYF. The gene calls are TRBV7-9 and TRBJ2-5; TRBD2 aligns across 10 bases. This CDR3 has 19 residues. With 0 bases clipped from V and 1 base from J, the junction kept 11 bases outside the gene matches. From germline, CDR1 is SEHNR and CDR2 FQNEAQ (reference sequence). Together with reference TRBV7-9 and TRBJ2-5, the CDR3 gives the full variable domain: DTGVSQNPRHKITKRGQNVTFRCDPISEHNRLYWYRQTLGQGPEFLTYFQNEAQLEKSRLLSDRFSAERPKGSFSTLEIQRTEQGDSAMYLCASSLAWLASGSGQETQYFGPGTRLLVL.

The rearrangement links TRBV18 to TRBJ2-7, with 8 positions matching TRBD1. The junction had 6 bases not matched to a gene; V was cut back by 6 bases and J by 5 bases. The CDR3 is made up of 13 amino acids. Germline lookup yields CDR1 KGHSH and CDR2 LQKENI. The CDR3 protein is CASSTPGQDEQYF. The CDR3 DNA follows: TGTGCCAGCTCTACACCGGGACAGGACGAGCAGTACTTC.

This clone was recorded at least ten times. The rearrangement links TRBV2 to TRBJ2-7, with D perhaps TRBD2 (5 bases). The germline V gene has CDR1 SNHLY and CDR2 FYNNEI. The CDR3 runs to 14 residues. V was cut by 4 bases and J by 5 bases, with 15 bases left in between. The CDR3, as DNA: TGTGCCAGCAGTGGTAGCGTCATCCCCCACGAGCAGTACTTC. The encoded protein is CASSGSVIPHEQYF.

The genes are TRBV9 and TRBJ1-3; no clear D gene. Germline V gene lookup returns CDR1 SGDLS and CDR2 YYNGEE. V gave up 0 bases and J gave up 0 bases, with 7 bases separating them. CDR3 size: 15 residues. CDR3 loop: CASSVGGSSGNTIYF. DNA of the CDR3: TGTGCCAGCAGCGTAGGTGGTAGCTCTGGAAACACCATATATTTT.

The chain is built from TRBV28 and TRBJ1-4; 7 nucleotides line up with TRBD1. Germline CDR1 reads MDHEN; CDR2 reads SYDVKM. This CDR3 is built from 15 residues. The ends lost 5 bases at V and 3 bases at J; junction bases unmatched: 6. The CDR3 loop is CASSRSGTANEKLFF. The CDR3 nucleotides are TGTGCCAGCAGTAGATCCGGGACAGCTAATGAAAAACTGTTTTTT.

The chain has TRBV5-1 and TRBJ2-7, with TRBD1 identical over 9 bases. Germline V gene data show CDR1 as SGHRS and CDR2 as YFSETQ. The CDR3 has 14 residues. V shed 4 bases and J 3 bases; nucleotides not matched to a gene: 5. CDR3 protein: CASSPDRGLYEQYF. CDR3 bases: TGCGCCAGCAGCCCGGACAGGGGCCTCTACGAGCAGTACTTC.

V is TRBV7-9 and J is TRBJ2-3; maybe TRBD1 (5 bases). V lost 1 base to trimming and J lost 10 bases, with 12 bases between them. Per germline, CDR1 SEHNR and CDR2 FQNEAQ (reference sequence). The CDR3 has 13 residues. The CDR3 here is CASSLVQGMAQYF. In DNA form, the CDR3 reads TGTGCCAGCAGCTTAGTTCAGGGAATGGCGCAGTATTTT.